Listed below are T cell receptor beta chains from one sample, sequenced in a study of early T cells in non-severe SARS-CoV-2 infection. TCRdb passed the 5' RACE reads through MiXCR, listing each CDR3 protein once. The data contain around 99,000 distinct CDR3 sequences, over 8.5% of them seen just once; the ten biggest clones take up 6.5% to 8%. The sample consisted of whole blood. These receptors were collected from an adult who was a healthcare worker with PCR-confirmed SARS-CoV-2 infection or an uninfected control (not recorded which). CDR3s include the opening cysteine and the closing phenylalanine or tryptophan. D genes are given only for firm matches. Size tells how often a clone was seen (once, few, many) or the class of an expanded clone, and some rows leave it out.

D gene: NA
J gene: TRBJ2-1
clone size: few
V gene: TRBV4-1
CDR3 protein: CASSQLIAVISYNEQFF
CDR3 DNA: TGCGCCAGCAGCCAATTGATAGCGGTCATATCCTACAATGAGCAGTTCTTC

D gene: TRBD2
J gene: TRBJ2-2
clone size: many
V gene: TRBV3-1
CDR3 protein: CASSRRETNTGELFF
CDR3 DNA: TGTGCCAGCAGCCGGCGGGAGACGAACACCGGGGAGCTGTTTTTT

D gene: TRBD1
J gene: TRBJ2-5
clone size: many
V gene: TRBV7-6
CDR3 protein: CASSPGQVGTQYF
CDR3 DNA: TGTGCCAGCAGCCCCGGACAGGTGGGGACCCAGTACTTC

D gene: NA
J gene: TRBJ2-7
clone size: many
V gene: TRBV7-8
CDR3 protein: CASSQLVFGDEQYF
CDR3 DNA: TGTGCCAGCAGCCAACTAGTTTTCGGGGACGAGCAGTACTTC

D gene: NA
J gene: TRBJ2-3
clone size: many
V gene: TRBV7-2
CDR3 protein: CASSSVVGSTQYF
CDR3 DNA: TGTGCCAGCAGCTCAGTAGTGGGGAGTACGCAGTATTTT

D gene: TRBD1
J gene: TRBJ2-2
clone size: few
V gene: TRBV6-5
CDR3 protein: CASIPGQGYTGELFF
CDR3 DNA: TGTGCCAGCATACCGGGACAGGGATACACCGGGGAGCTGTTTTTT

D gene: NA
J gene: TRBJ2-7
clone size: many
V gene: TRBV3-1
CDR3 protein: CASSQDRREQYF
CDR3 DNA: TGTGCCAGCAGCCAAGATCGTCGCGAGCAGTACTTC

D gene: TRBD1
J gene: TRBJ1-1
clone size: few
V gene: TRBV18
CDR3 protein: CASSPRGVLQGDTEAFF
CDR3 DNA: TGTGCCAGCTCACCCCGAGGGGTTCTACAGGGGGACACTGAAGCTTTCTTT

D gene: TRBD1
J gene: TRBJ2-1
clone size: many
V gene: TRBV24-1
CDR3 protein: CATSDSGTGFYNEQFF
CDR3 DNA: TGTGCCACCAGTGATTCCGGGACAGGCTTCTACAATGAGCAGTTCTTC

D gene: NA
J gene: TRBJ2-4
clone size: NA
V gene: TRBV28
CDR3 protein: CASSLPTRTGIQYF
CDR3 DNA: TGTGCCAGCAGTTTACCCACCAGGACGGGCATTCAGTACTTC

D gene: TRBD1
J gene: TRBJ2-7
clone size: NA
V gene: TRBV12-3/TRBV12-4
CDR3 protein: CASRGQGPYEQYF
CDR3 DNA: TGTGCCAGCAGGGGACAGGGACCCTACGAGCAGTACTTC

D gene: NA
J gene: TRBJ2-1
clone size: few
V gene: TRBV20-1
CDR3 protein: CSASTFTIEQFF
CDR3 DNA: TGCAGTGCTAGTACCTTCACAATTGAGCAGTTCTTC

D gene: TRBD2
J gene: TRBJ2-3
clone size: few
V gene: TRBV4-1
CDR3 protein: CASSQLSGSSTQYF
CDR3 DNA: TGCGCCAGCAGCCAACTTAGCGGGAGCAGTACGCAGTATTTT

D gene: NA
J gene: TRBJ2-3
clone size: NA
V gene: TRBV29-1
CDR3 protein: CSAGTPTDTQYF
CDR3 DNA: TGCAGCGCCGGGACTCCGACAGATACGCAGTATTTT